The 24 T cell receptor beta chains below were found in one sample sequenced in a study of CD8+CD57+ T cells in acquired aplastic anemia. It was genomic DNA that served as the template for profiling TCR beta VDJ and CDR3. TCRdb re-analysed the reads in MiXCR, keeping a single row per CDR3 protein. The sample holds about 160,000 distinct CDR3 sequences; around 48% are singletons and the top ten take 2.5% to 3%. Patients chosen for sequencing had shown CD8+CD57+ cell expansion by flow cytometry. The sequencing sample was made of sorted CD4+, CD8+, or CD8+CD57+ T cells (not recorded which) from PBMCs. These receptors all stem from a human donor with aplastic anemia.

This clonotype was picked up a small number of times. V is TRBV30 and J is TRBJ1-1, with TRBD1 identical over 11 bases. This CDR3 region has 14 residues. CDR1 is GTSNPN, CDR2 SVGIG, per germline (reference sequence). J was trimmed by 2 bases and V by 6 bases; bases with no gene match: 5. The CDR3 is CACTGTGGNTEAFF. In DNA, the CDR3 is TGTGCCTGTACCGGGACAGGGGGTAACACTGAAGCTTTCTTT.

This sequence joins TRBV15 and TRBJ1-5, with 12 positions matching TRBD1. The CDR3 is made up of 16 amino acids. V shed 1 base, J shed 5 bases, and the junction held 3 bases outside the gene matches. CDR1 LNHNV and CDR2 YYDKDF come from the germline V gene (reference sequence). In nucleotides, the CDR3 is TGTGCCACCAGCAGAGGGGACAGGGGGCCGGATCAGCCCCAGCATTTT. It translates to CATSRGDRGPDQPQHF.

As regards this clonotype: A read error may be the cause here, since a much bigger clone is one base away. Here the CDR3 reads CVSSQSNSLAGAGEQFF. The CDR3, as DNA: TGTGTCAGCAGCCAATCTAATTCACTAGCGGGAGCGGGTGAGCAGTTCTTC. This chain uses TRBV4-2 with TRBJ2-1, with 11 bases that match TRBD2. Germline V gene sequence: CDR1 LGHNA, CDR2 YNFKEQ. The CDR3 contains 17 residues.

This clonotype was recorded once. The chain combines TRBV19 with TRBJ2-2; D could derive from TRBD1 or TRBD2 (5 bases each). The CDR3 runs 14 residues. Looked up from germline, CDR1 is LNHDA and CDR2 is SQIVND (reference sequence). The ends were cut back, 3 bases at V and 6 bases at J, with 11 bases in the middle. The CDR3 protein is CASSMGVSAGELFF. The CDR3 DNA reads TGTGCCAGTAGTATGGGGGTGTCAGCCGGGGAGCTGTTTTTT.

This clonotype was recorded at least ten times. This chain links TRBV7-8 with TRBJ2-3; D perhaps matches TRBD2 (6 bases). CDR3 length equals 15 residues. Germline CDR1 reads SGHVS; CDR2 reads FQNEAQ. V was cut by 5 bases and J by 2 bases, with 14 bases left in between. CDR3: CASSTRGTPTDTQYF. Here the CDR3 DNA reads TGTGCCAGCAGCACACGGGGGACCCCCACAGATACGCAGTATTTT.

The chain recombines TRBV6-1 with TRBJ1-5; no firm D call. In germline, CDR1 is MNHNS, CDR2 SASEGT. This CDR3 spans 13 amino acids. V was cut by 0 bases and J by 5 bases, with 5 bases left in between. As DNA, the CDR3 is TGTGCCAGCAGTGAAGCAGGGCATCAGCCCCAGCATTTT. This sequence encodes CASSEAGHQPQHF.

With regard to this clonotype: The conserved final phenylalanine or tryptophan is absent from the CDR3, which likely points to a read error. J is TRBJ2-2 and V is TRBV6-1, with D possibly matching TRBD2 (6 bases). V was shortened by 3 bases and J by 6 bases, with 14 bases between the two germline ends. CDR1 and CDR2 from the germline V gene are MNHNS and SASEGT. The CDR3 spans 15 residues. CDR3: CASSDRAEGSGELFL. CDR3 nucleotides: TGTGCCAGCAGTGATCGGGCGGAGGGGTCCGGGGAGCTGTTTTTA.

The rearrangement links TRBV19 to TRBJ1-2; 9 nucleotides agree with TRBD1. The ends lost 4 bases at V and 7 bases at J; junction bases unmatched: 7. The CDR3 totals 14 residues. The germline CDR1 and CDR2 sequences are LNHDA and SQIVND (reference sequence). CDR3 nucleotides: TGTGCCAGTAGTAGAAACAGGGGGCGAGGTGGCTACACCTTC. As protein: CASSRNRGRGGYTF. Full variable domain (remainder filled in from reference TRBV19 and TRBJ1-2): DGGITQSPKYLFRKEGQNVTLSCEQNLNHDAMYWYRQDPGQGLRLIYYSQIVNDFQKGDIAEGYSVSREKKESFPLTVTSAQKNPTAFYLCASSRNRGRGGYTFGSGTRLTVV.

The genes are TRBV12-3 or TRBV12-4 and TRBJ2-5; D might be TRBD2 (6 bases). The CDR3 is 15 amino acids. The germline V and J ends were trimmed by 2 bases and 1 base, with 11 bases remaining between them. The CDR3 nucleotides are TGTGCCAGCAGTTTATATATGGGGGGCCAAGAGACCCAGTACTTC. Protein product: CASSLYMGGQETQYF.

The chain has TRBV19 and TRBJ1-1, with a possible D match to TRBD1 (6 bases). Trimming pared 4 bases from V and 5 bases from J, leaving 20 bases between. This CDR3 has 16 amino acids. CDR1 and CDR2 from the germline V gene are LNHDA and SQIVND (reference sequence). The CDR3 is CASSRSTGLGQTEAFF. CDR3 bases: TGTGCCAGTAGTAGGTCAACAGGGCTGGGGCAGACTGAAGCTTTCTTT.

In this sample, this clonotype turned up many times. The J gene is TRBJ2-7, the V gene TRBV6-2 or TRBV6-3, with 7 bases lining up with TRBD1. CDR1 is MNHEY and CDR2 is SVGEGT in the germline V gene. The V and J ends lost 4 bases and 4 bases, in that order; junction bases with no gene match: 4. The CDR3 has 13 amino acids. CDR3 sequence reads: CASSLQGIYEQYF. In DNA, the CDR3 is TGTGCCAGCAGTTTACAGGGGATTTACGAGCAGTACTTC.

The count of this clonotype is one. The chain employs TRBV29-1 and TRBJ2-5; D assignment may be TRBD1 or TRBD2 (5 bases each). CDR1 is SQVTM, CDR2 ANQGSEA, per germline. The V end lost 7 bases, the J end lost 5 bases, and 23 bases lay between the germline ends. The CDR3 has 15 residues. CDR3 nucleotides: TGCAGCGCCCGAGGGGATTCGAGGAGCAGCGAGACCCAGTACTTC. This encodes CSARGDSRSSETQYF.

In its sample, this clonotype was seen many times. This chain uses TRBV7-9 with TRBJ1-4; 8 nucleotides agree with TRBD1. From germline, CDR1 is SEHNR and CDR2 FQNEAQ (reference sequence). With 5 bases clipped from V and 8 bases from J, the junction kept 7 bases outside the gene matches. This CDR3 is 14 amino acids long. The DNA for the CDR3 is TGTGCCAGCAGCCCAGGGGGCAGCAAGGAAAAACTGTTTTTT. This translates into CASSPGGSKEKLFF.

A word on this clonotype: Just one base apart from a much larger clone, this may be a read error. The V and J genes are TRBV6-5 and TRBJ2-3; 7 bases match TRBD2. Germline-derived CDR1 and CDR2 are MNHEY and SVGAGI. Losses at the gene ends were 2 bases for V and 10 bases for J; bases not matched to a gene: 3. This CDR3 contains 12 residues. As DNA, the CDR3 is TGTGCCAGCAGTTACGACAGCGGGGCGCAGTATTTT. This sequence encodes CASSYDSGAQYF.

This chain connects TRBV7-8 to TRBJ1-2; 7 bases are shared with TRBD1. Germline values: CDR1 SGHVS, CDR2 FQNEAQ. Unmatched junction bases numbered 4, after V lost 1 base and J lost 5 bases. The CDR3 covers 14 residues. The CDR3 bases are TGTGCCAGCAGCTTAGAACAGGGGTCTTATGGCTACACCTTC. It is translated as CASSLEQGSYGYTF.

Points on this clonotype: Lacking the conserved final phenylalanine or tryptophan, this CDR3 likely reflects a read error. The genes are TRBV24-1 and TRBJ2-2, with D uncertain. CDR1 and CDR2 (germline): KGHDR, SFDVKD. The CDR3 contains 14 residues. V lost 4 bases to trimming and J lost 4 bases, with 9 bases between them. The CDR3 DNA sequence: TGTGCCACCAGTGACGCTAGGAGCACCGGGGAGCTGTTTATT. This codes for CATSDARSTGELFI.

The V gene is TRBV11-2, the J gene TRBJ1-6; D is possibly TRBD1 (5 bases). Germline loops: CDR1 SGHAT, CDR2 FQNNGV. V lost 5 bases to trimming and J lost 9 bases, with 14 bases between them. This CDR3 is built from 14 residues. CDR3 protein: CASSTGTSGSPLHF. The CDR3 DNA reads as TGTGCCAGCAGCACCGGGACTTCGGGTTCACCCCTCCACTTT.

CDR3 in DNA: TGTGCCAGTATGGGGCCAAGATCAGATACGCAGTATTTT. It codes for CASMGPRSDTQYF. The V and J genes are TRBV19 and TRBJ2-3; a possible D gene is TRBD1 (5 bases). This CDR3 comprises 13 residues. Per germline, CDR1 LNHDA and CDR2 SQIVND (reference sequence). The V end lost 7 bases, the J end lost 4 bases, and 12 bases lay between the germline ends.

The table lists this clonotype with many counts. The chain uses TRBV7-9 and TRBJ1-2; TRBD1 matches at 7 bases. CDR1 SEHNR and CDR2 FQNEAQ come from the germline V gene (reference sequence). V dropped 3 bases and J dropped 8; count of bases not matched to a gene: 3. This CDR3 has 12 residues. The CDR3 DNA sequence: TGTGCCAGCAGCTTTGGACAGGAGGGCTACACCTTC. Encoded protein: CASSFGQEGYTF.

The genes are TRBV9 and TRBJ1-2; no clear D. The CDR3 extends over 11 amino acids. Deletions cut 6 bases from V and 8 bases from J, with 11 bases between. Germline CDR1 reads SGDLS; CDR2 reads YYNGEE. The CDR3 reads CASTNGNGYTF. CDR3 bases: TGTGCCAGCACCAATGGGAACGGCTACACCTTC.

The CDR3 is CASSLGSPDNEKLFF. CDR3 DNA sequence: TGTGCCAGCAGCTTGGGGTCACCCGATAATGAAAAACTGTTTTTT. The rearrangement links TRBV11-3 to TRBJ1-4; no reliable D call. This CDR3 has 15 residues. Germline assignment: CDR1 SGHNT and CDR2 YENEEA. Trimming took 3 bases from V and 4 from J, leaving 12 bases between them. The whole variable domain, remainder taken from reference TRBV11-3 and TRBJ1-4, is EAGVVQSPRYKIIEKKQPVAFWCNPISGHNTLYWYLQNLGQGPELLIRYENEEAVDDSQLPKDRFSAERLKGVDSTLKIQPAELGDSAVYLCASSLGSPDNEKLFFGSGTQLSVL.

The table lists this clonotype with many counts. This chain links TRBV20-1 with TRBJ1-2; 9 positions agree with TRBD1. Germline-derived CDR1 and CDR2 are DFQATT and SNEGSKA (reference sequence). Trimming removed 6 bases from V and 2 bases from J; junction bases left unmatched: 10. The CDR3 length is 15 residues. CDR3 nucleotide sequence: TGCAGTGCCAAAAACCTCGACAGGGGGAACTATGGCTACACCTTC. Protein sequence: CSAKNLDRGNYGYTF.

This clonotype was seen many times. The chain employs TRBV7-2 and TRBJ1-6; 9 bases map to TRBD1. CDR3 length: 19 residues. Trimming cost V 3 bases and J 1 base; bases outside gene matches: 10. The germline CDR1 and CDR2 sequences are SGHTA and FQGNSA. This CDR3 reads CASSFDRDRVESYNSPLHF. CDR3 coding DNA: TGTGCCAGCAGCTTCGACCGGGACAGGGTCGAGTCCTATAATTCACCCCTCCACTTT.

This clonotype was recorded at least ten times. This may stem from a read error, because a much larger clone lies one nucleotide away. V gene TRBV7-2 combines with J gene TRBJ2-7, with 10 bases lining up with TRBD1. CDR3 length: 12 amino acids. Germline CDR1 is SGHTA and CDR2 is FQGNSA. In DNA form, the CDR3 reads TGTGCCAGCCGACAGGGGGCCTACGGGCAGTACTTC. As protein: CASRQGAYGQYF.